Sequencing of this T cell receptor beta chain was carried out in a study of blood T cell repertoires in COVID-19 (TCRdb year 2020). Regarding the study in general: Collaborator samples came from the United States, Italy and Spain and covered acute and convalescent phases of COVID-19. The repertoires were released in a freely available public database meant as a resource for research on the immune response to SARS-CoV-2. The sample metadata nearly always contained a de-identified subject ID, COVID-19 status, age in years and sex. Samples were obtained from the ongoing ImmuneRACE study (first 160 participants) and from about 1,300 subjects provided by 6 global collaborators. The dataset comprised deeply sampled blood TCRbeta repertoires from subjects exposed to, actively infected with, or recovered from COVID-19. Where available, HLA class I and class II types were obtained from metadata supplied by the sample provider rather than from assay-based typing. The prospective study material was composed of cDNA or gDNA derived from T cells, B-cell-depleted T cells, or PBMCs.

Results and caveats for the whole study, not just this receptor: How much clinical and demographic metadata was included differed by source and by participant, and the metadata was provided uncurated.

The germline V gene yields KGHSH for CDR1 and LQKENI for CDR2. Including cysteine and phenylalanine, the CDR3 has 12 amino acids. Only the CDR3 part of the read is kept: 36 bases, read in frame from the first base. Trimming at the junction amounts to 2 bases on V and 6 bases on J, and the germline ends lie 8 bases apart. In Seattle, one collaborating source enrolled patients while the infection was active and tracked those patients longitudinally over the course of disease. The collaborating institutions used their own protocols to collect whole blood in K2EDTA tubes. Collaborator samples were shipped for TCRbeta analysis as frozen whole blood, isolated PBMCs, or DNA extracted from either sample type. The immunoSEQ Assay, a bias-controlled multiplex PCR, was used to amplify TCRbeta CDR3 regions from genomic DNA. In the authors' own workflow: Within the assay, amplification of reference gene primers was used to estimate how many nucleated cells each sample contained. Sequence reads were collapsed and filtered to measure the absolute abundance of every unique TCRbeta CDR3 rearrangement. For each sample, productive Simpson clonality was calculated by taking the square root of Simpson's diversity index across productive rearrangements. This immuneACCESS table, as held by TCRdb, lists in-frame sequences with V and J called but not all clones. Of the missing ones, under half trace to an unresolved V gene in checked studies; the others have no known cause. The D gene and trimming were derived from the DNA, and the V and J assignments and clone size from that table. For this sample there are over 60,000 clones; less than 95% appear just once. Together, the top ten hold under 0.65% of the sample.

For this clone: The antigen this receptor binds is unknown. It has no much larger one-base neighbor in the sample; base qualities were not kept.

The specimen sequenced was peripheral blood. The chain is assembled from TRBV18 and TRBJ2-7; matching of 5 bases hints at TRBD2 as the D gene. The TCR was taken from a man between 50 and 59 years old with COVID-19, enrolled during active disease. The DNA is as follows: TGTGCCAGCTCACCAGGGGAGCGCGAGCAGTACTTC. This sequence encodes CASSPGEREQYF.